Described below is a single T cell receptor beta chain sequence and its context. Its antigen target is currently unknown. No quality values exist for individual bases; no much larger clone is one base distant. The collaborating institutions used their own protocols to collect whole blood in K2EDTA tubes. For TCRbeta analysis, collaborators shipped samples in one of three forms: frozen whole blood, isolated PBMCs, or DNA extracted from either of those sample types. Per the germline V gene, SGHDN is the CDR1 and FVKESK is the CDR2. The CDR3 has 10 amino acids, counting the end cysteine and phenylalanine. This entry keeps only the CDR3 DNA: 30 bases, framed from base 1. The trim is 5 bases for V and 13 bases for J, with a gap of 9 bases between the germline ends. TCRbeta CDR3 regions were amplified from genomic DNA using the immunoSEQ Assay, a bias-controlled multiplex PCR. Per the original workflow: The number of nucleated cells in each sample was estimated from the amplification of reference gene primers within the assay. To quantify the absolute abundance of each unique TCRbeta CDR3 rearrangement, sequence reads were collapsed and filtered. For each sample, productive Simpson clonality was calculated as the square root of Simpson's diversity index over productive rearrangements. Sourced from immuneACCESS, this table was stored by TCRdb with only in-frame sequences that have V and J called. A share of the clones is absent; for the studies checked, an unresolved V gene accounts for under half, and the remainder has no known explanation. V, J and clone size reflect that table, while D and trimming were determined from the DNA. The sample includes around 180,000 clones, with approximately 85% observed a single time. 2.5% to 3.5% of the sample is taken by the ten largest.

The data derive from a study of blood T cell repertoires in COVID-19 (dated by TCRdb to between 2020 and 2021). The study in broad terms: The collaborator samples originated in the United States, Italy and Spain and spanned the acute and convalescent phases of COVID-19. The material from the prospective study consisted of cDNA or gDNA derived from T cells, B-cell-depleted T cells, or PBMCs. The dataset comprised deeply sampled blood TCRbeta repertoires from subjects exposed to, actively infected with, or recovered from COVID-19. The repertoires were released in a freely available public database meant as a resource for research on the immune response to SARS-CoV-2. The samples were drawn from two sources: the first 160 participants of the ongoing ImmuneRACE study, and 950 to 1,500 subjects contributed by 6 global collaborators. Sample metadata almost always included a de-identified subject ID, COVID-19 status, age in years and sex. Where available, HLA class I and class II types were obtained from metadata supplied by the sample provider rather than from assay-based typing. What the research found in general, with its limitations: How much clinical and demographic metadata was included differed by source and by participant, and the metadata was provided uncurated.

The sequencing sample was made of peripheral blood. The receptor comes from a man in his fifties or sixties with acute or convalescent COVID-19. The chain employs TRBV14 and TRBJ2-1, with TRBD1 perhaps the D gene, on 6 matching bases. The nucleotides are TGTGCCAGCAGCGCAGGGGTCCAGTTCTTC. Translated, this gives CASSAGVQFF.